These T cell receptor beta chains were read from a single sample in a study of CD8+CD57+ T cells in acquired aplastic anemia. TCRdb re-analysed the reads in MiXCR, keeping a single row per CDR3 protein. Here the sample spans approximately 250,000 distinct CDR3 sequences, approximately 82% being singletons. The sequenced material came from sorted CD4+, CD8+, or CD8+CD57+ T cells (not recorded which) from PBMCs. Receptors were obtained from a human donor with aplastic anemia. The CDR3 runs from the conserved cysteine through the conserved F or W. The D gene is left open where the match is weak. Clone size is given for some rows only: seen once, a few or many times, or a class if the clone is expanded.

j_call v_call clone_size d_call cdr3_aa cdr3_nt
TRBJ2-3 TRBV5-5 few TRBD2 CASGDGGKDTQYF TGTGCCAGCGGCGACGGGGGGAAAGATACGCAGTATTTT
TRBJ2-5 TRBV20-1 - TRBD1 CSAAPPGTGVGQETQYF TGCAGTGCGGCCCCCCCCGGGACAGGCGTGGGGCAAGAGACCCAGTACTTC
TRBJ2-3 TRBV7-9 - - CASSDGGTNEKQF TGTGCCAGCAGCGACGGCGGAACTAATGAAAAGCAGTTT
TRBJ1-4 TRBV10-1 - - CASSESGLEDGEKLFF TGCGCCAGCAGTGAGTCGGGTCTCGAAGATGGCGAAAAACTGTTTTTT
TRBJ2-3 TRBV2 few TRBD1 CASGDRRTDTQYF TGTGCCAGCGGGGACAGGAGGACAGATACACAGTATTTT
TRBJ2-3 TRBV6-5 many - CASSYSGTDTQYF TGTGCCAGCAGTTATTCCGGCACAGATACGCAGTATTTT
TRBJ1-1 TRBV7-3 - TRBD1 CASSFDLTGEAEAFF TGTGCCAGCAGCTTTGATCTGACAGGGGAAGCTGAAGCTTTCTTT
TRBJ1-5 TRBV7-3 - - CASSVAYSKQTQHF TGTGCCAGCAGCGTTGCTTATAGCAAGCAGACCCAGCATTTT
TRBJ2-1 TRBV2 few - CASGEGGGNGQDVELF TGTGCCAGCGGGGAGGGGGGCGGAAACGGTCAGGATGTGGAGTTATTC
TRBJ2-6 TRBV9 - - CASSVARAFSTNILTF TGTGCCAGCAGCGTAGCGCGTGCGTTTTCTACAAACATCCTGACTTTC
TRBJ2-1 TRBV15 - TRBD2 CASSYERSGGSDTQFF TGTGCCAGCAGCTATGAAAGAAGCGGGGGGAGCGATACGCAGTTCTTC
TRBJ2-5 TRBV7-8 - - CASSLAGSHETQYF TGTGCCAGCAGCTTAGCGGGAAGCCACGAGACGCAGTACTTC
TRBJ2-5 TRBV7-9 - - CASSAVTETQYFEF -
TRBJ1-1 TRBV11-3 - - CASGLDPIVLNTEAFF TGTGCCAGCGGATTAGATCCCATCGTCTTGAACACTGAAGCTTTCTTT
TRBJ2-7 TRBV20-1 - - CSASRSSYEQYF TGCAGTGCTAGTCGGTCGTCCTACGAGCAGTACTTC
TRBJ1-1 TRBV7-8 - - CASSLGDGPATQDSFF TGTGCCAGCAGCTTAGGGGACGGTCCCGCGACGCAGGATTCTTTCTTC
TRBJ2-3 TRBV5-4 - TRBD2 CASSLASGPSSQYF TGTGCCAGCAGCTTAGCTAGCGGACCCAGCAGTCAGTATTTT
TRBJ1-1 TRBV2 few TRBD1 CASSGGDRQGAHTEAFF TGTGCCAGCAGCGGGGGGGATCGACAGGGAGCCCACACTGAAGCTTTCTTT
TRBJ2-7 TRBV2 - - CASSSGLSYEQYF TGTGCCAGCAGCTCGGGACTCAGCTACGAGCAGTACTTC
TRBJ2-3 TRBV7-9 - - CATSPTRERTYTQYF TGTGCCACCAGCCCGACGAGGGAGCGCACATATACGCAGTATTTT
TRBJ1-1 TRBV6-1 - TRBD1 CASSESGDRQGGNTEAFF TGTGCCAGCAGTGAATCGGGGGACCGACAGGGAGGAAACACTGAAGCTTTCTTT
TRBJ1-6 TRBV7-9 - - CASSPGPTHYGYTHF TGTGCCAGCAGCCCGGGACCTACACACTATGGCTACACCCACTTT
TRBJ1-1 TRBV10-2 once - CASGLARNTEAFF TGCGCCAGCGGTCTGGCAAGGAACACTGAAGCTTTCTTT
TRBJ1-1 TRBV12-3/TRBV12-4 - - CASSQTPVVLNTEAFF TGCGCCAGCAGCCAAACTCCCGTCGTCTTGAACACTGAAGCTTTCTTT
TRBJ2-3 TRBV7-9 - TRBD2 CASSVQRSGRGDEYF TGTGCCAGCAGCGTTCAAAGAAGCGGGAGGGGCGATGAGTATTTT
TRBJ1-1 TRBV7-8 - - CASSLAGSGDTEDSF TGTGCCAGCAGCTTAGCGGGAAGTGGCGATACTGAAGATTCCTTT
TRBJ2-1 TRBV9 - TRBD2 CASSPWTSGGNEQQFF TGTGCCAGCAGCCCCTGGACTAGCGGGGGGAATGAGCAGCAGTTCTTC
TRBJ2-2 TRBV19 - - CASSIAGTSGELFF TGTGCCAGTAGTATAGCAGGGACAAGCGGGGAGCTGTTTTTT
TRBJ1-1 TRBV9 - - CASSGGGGSNYGSFF TGTGCCAGCAGCGGGGGGGGAGGGTCAAACTATGGCTCTTTCTTT
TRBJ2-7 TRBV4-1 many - CASSQATGGRYEQYF TGCGCCAGCAGCCAAGCGACAGGTGGCCGCTACGAGCAGTACTTC
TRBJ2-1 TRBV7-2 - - CASSVQRSGGRDEQFF TGTGCCAGCAGCGTGCAAAGAAGCGGTGGGAGAGATGAGCAGTTCTTC
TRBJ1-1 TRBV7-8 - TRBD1 CASSLYRGRSATPFF TGTGCCAGCAGCCTCTACAGGGGGCGGAGCGCTACACCTTTCTTT
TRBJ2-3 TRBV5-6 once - CASSLGKGSTDTQYF TGTGCCAGCAGCTTGGGAAAGGGAAGCACAGATACGCAGTATTTT
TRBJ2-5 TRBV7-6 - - CATSLSSYQSPQYF TGTGCCACCAGCTTGAGCTCCTATCAATCACCCCAGTACTTC
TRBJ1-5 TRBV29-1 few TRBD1 CSAGTGKSDQPQHF TGCAGCGCTGGGACAGGGAAATCGGATCAGCCCCAGCATTTT
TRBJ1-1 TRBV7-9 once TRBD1 CASSLDRGGPTEGFF TGTGCCAGCAGCTTAGACAGGGGAGGTCCTACGGAAGGTTTCTTT
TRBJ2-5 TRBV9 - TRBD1 CATSRGTEPQTQYF TGTGCCACCAGCAGAGGGACAGAGCCGCAGACCCAGTACTTC
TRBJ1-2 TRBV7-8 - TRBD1 CASRYRGTDTQYSF TGTGCCAGCAGGTACAGGGGCACAGATACGCAGTATTCCTTC
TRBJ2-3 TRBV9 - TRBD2 CASGLAGGTQYFDF TGTGCCAGCGGATTAGCGGGGGGCACTCAGTACTTCGATTTT
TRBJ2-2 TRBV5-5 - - CASSLEYSGELFF TGTGCCAGCAGCTTGGAATACTCCGGGGAGCTGTTTTTT
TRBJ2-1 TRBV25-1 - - CASSEFVTNEQFF TGTGCCAGCAGTGAATTTGTGACAAATGAGCAGTTCTTC
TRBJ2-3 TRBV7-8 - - CASSLAGGPDNTYYF TGTGCCAGCAGCTTAGCGGGAGGTCCCGATAATACGTATTATTTT
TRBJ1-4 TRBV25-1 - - CASSESSGTEKLFF TGTGCCAGCAGTGAATCGTCAGGGACTGAAAAACTGTTTTTT
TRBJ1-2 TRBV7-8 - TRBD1 CASSSHPGGTALSF TGTGCCAGCAGCTCTCATCCAGGCGGGACAGCCCTCTCCTTC
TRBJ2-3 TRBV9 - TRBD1 CASSLDRTGNTTQYF TGTGCCAGCAGCTTAGATCGGACAGGGAACACTACGCAGTATTTT
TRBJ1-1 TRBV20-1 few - CSAREGGMSTEAFF TGCAGTGCTAGGGAAGGGGGGATGAGCACTGAAGCTTTCTTT
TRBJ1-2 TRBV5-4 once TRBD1 CASSQGQDGLVYGYTF TGTGCCAGCAGCCAGGGACAGGACGGGCTCGTATATGGCTACACCTTC
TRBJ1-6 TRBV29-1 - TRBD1 CSVADRGLGSPLHF TGCAGCGTTGCTGACAGGGGGTTGGGGTCACCCCTCCACTTT
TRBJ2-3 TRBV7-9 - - CASSLAGGHGAKVF TGTGCCAGCAGCTTAGCGGGTGGCCACGGGGCGAAGGTCTTT
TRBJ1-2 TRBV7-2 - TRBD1 CASSQAGQGNDYGYTF TGCGCCAGCAGCCAAGCCGGACAGGGGAATGACTATGGCTACACCTTC
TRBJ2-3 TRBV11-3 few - CASSLDLTSTDTQYF TGTGCCAGCAGCTTAGATCTGACGAGCACAGATACGCAGTATTTT
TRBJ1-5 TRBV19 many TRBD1 CASSIPGQGAKQPQHF TGTGCCAGTAGTATTCCGGGACAGGGGGCTAAACAGCCCCAGCATTTT
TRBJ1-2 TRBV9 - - CASSEVESPISPF TGTGCCAGCAGCGAAGTGGAATCACCGATTTCACCCTTC
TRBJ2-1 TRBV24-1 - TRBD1 CATSDGTGPYNEQFF TGTGCCACCAGTGATGGGACAGGGCCCTACAATGAGCAGTTCTTC
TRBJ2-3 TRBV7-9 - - CASRVGGAATQYYF TGTGCCAGCAGGGTCGGGGGCGCTGCTACGCAGTATTATTTT